This T cell receptor (beta chain) emerged from a study of OX40 agonist ivuxolimab in advanced cancers. Study background: Dose-escalation cases comprised hepatocellular carcinoma, melanoma, renal cell or head and neck cancer. Partial responses were achieved by three patients: one hepatocellular carcinoma, two cutaneous melanoma.

Generated by immunoSEQ multiplex PCR, the TCRdb table keeps only in-frame clones and is missing some. The top ten hold about 1.2% of the sample, which has tens of thousands of clones, approximately 90% seen once. The CDR3 consists of 15 residues. CDR1 SGHRS and CDR2 YFSETQ come from the germline V gene. The V gene end was trimmed by 5 bases and the J gene end by 6 bases; junction bases not matched to a gene: 9. The V and J genes are TRBV5-1 and TRBJ2-7, with 12 positions matching TRBD2. The sample in question was CD4+ or CD8+ T cells sorted from blood, obtained in a trial of the OX40 agonist ivuxolimab. The TCR comes from an adult with an advanced solid tumor such as melanoma, head and neck, liver or kidney cancer. This CDR3 reads CASSPGLAGSLEQYF. The CDR3 coding sequence is TGCGCCAGCAGTCCCGGACTAGCGGGGTCCCTCGAGCAGTACTTC. The variable domain in full, completed from reference TRBV5-1 and TRBJ2-7, reads KAGVTQTPRYLIKTRGQQVTLSCSPISGHRSVSWYQQTPGQGLQFLFEYFSETQRNKGNFPGRFSGRQFSNSRSEMNVSTLELGDSALYLCASSPGLAGSLEQYFGPGTRLTVT.